Sequencing of this TCR beta chain was carried out in a study of early T cells in non-severe SARS-CoV-2 infection. As for the study in general: Bulk RNA taken from unsorted whole blood was sequenced, leaving chains unpaired. Study-wide points: Matching against VDJdb likely underestimated virus-specific expansions, favoring anti-spike CD8.

cDNA molecules, individually, were tagged with unique molecular identifiers. MiXCR, run by TCRdb on the 5' RACE reads, gives a single entry per CDR3 protein. The sample holds around 57,000 distinct CDR3 sequences, 5.9% seen once. This clonotype was seen ten or more times. The antigen is unknown. The CDR3 is 15 amino acids. The V gene's germline CDR1 is SGHTA and CDR2 FQGTGA. Trimming left V 2 bases short and J 0 bases short, with 8 bases between. This receptor was identified in an adult who was a healthcare worker with PCR-confirmed SARS-CoV-2 infection or an uninfected control (not recorded which). Sequencing was performed on whole blood, taken at baseline. The chain has TRBV7-3 and TRBJ2-1; D gene unclear. As DNA, the CDR3 is TGTGCCAGCAGCTTAGGGGTGAGCTCCTACAATGAGCAGTTCTTC. Translating it yields CASSLGVSSYNEQFF.